The rows below give T cell receptor beta chains drawn from one sample of a study of patients and donors after allogeneic stem cell transplantation. TCRdb re-called the RT-PCR reads through MiXCR, storing one row per CDR3 protein. The sample gives a few hundred thousand distinct CDR3 sequences, 14% of which show up once; around a tenth is in the top ten. Source material: blood, either unsorted or a sorted T cell fraction (not recorded which). These TCRs come from a human donor who was either an allogeneic HSCT recipient or a stem cell or donor lymphocyte infusion donor (not recorded which). It is not recorded whose cells these are; they may come from a transplant donor. CDR3s leave out the opening cysteine and the closing phenylalanine or tryptophan. Rows give clone size only sometimes, using once, few, many, or a class for an expanded clone.

clone_size,j_call,v_call,cdr3_aa
many,TRBJ2-1,TRBV20-1,SARGNSGEFKTYNEQF
few,TRBJ1-3,TRBV15,ATSRDRNTIY
few,TRBJ1-2,TRBV24-1,ATSDSERWFGGYT
NA,TRBJ1-1,TRBV6-1,ASRVFPGRQNTEAF
NA,TRBJ2-6,TRBV9,ASSPRGGSGANVLT
few,TRBJ2-1,TRBV1,TSSQDLGLAKSNEQF
few,TRBJ2-5,TRBV5-8,ASSRGGRAEETQY
many,TRBJ2-7,TRBV20-1,SARDVRRTEPYEQY
many,TRBJ1-1,TRBV16,ASSQWTSGTEAF
NA,TRBJ2-3,TRBV4-1,ASSQDGDSTDTQY
few,TRBJ2-2,TRBV5-1,ASSLARAGGTGELF
few,TRBJ2-1,TRBV7-2,ASSLMTGAYEQF
NA,TRBJ2-5,TRBV19,ASSADLGETQY
few,TRBJ2-7,TRBV12-5,ASGFSGRLHEQY
many,TRBJ1-1,TRBV5-1,ASSGTTGANTEAF
NA,TRBJ1-5,TRBV2,ASSDRQGTQPQH
NA,TRBJ2-1,TRBV15,ATSRDEAGGSYNEQF
many,TRBJ1-1,TRBV12-3/TRBV12-4,ASSLARGSTEAF
NA,TRBJ1-4,TRBV20-1,SVGEENLF
NA,TRBJ2-2,TRBV4-1,ASSQARVLFTGELF
many,TRBJ2-1,TRBV7-3,ASSRSGSGTYNEQF
few,TRBJ2-1,TRBV5-6,ASTPGVAGGPAYNEQF
NA,TRBJ1-1,TRBV2,ASNSYAEAF
few,TRBJ2-7,TRBV2,ASSGLYEQY
many,TRBJ1-2,TRBV4-1,ASSQDTRDPFGPNYGYT
NA,TRBJ2-7,TRBV5-1,ASSLLADSYEQY
few,TRBJ2-5,TRBV6-1,ASSEAGLAGGTQY
few,TRBJ1-1,TRBV5-1,ASSLDRVKTEAF
many,TRBJ1-1,TRBV3-1,ASSQMTDTEAF
NA,TRBJ2-7,TRBV20-1,SGTGGLGSYEQY
many,TRBJ2-1,TRBV12-3/TRBV12-4,ASSLYWGGTNEQF
NA,TRBJ2-7,TRBV20-1,SARDPGQGWYEQY
few,TRBJ1-2,TRBV2,AIRQENGYT
NA,TRBJ2-5,TRBV5-1,ASSLGTGTHETQY
NA,TRBJ2-1,TRBV6-2/TRBV6-3,ASSYLLTGEGGEQF
NA,TRBJ2-5,TRBV4-2,ASSQGGGGIQETQY
few,TRBJ2-7,TRBV4-3,ASSQARGDYEQY
few,TRBJ2-2,TRBV24-1,ATSERRGRAGELF
few,TRBJ1-1,TRBV12-3/TRBV12-4,ASPEGRDTEAF
few,TRBJ2-7,TRBV30,AWSVIGTGLRQY
NA,TRBJ2-7,TRBV12-3/TRBV12-4,ASTKDRFSSEQY
NA,TRBJ1-6,TRBV3-1,ASSQVPNSPLH
NA,TRBJ2-1,TRBV7-2,ASSNRQGLNVREQF
few,TRBJ2-3,TRBV2,ASSHGGASVLPDTQY
few,TRBJ2-7,TRBV6-6,ASSSGTGREQY
few,TRBJ2-1,TRBV2,ASSEGWGREQF
many,TRBJ2-3,TRBV11-2,ASSLKGLAGVGTDTQY
NA,TRBJ2-2,TRBV19,ASSQGRNTGELF
many,TRBJ2-7,TRBV6-5,ASSYSDTTSTYEQY
many,TRBJ2-5,TRBV7-7,ASSSQRGETQY
few,TRBJ1-5,TRBV7-6,ASSLGTASNQPQH
few,TRBJ2-6,TRBV5-1,ASSRGTGTGANVLT